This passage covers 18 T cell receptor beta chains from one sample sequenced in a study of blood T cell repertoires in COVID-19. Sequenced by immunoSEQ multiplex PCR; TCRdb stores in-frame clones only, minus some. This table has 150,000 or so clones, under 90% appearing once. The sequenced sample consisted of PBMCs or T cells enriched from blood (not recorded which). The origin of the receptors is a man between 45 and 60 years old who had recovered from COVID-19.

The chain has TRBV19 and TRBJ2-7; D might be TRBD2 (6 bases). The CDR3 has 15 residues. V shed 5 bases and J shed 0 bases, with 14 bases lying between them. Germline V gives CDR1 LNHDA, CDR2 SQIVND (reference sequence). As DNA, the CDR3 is TGTGCCAGTAGTCCGGGACTTCTAAGCTCCTACGAGCAGTACTTC. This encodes CASSPGLLSSYEQYF.

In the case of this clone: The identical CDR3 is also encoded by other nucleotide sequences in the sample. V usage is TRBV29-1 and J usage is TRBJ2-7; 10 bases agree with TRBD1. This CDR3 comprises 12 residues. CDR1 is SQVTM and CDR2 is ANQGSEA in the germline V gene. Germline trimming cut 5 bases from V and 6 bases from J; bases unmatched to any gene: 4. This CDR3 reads CSVRTGGREQYF. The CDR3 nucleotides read TGCAGCGTTCGGACAGGGGGACGCGAGCAGTACTTC.

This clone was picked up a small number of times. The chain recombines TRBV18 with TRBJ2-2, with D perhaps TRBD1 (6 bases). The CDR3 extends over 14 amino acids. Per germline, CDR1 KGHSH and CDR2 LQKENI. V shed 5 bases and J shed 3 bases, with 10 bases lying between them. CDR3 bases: TGTGCCAGCTCAGCAGGGGCCTACACCGGGGAGCTGTTTTTT. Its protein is CASSAGAYTGELFF.

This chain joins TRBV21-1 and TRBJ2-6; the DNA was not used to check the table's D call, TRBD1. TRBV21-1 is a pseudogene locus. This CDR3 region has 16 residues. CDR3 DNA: TGTGCCAGCAGCGGACAGGGATTAGGCGGGGCCAACGTCCTGACTTTC. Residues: CASSGQGLGGANVLTF.

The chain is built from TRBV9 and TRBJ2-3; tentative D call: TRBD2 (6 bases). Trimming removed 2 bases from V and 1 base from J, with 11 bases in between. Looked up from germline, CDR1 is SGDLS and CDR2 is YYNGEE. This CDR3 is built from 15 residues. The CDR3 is CASSVSGRGTDTQYF. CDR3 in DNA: TGTGCCAGCAGCGTGAGCGGGCGTGGCACAGATACGCAGTATTTT.

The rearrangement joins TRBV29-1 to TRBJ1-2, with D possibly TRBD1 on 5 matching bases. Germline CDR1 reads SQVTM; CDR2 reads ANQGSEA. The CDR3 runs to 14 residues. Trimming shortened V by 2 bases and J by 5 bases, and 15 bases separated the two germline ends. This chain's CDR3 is CSVERGNGVYGYTF. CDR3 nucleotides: TGCAGCGTTGAACGGGGGAATGGGGTTTATGGCTACACCTTC.

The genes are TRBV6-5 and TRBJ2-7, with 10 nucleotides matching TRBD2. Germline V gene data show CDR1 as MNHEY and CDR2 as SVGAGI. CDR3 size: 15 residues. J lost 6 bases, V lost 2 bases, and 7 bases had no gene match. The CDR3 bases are TGTGCCAGCAGTTACGTAGCGGGGGGCCAGGGCGAGCAGTACTTC. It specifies CASSYVAGGQGEQYF.

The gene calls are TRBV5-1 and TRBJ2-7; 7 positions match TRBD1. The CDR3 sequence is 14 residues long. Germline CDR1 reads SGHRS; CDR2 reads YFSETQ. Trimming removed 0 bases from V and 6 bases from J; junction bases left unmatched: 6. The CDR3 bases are TGCGCCAGCAGCTTGGGACAGGGAAAGGTCGAGCAGTACTTC. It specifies CASSLGQGKVEQYF.

Here the CDR3 DNA reads TGTGCCAGCAGCTTAACCGGAAACAGGGGAGAAGCTTTCTTT. This encodes CASSLTGNRGEAFF. The rearrangement links TRBV7-3 to TRBJ1-1; 7 bases map to TRBD1. With V trimmed by 0 bases and J by 8 bases, 6 bases remained unmatched. There are 14 residues in the CDR3. CDR1 and CDR2 (germline): SGHTA, FQGTGA.

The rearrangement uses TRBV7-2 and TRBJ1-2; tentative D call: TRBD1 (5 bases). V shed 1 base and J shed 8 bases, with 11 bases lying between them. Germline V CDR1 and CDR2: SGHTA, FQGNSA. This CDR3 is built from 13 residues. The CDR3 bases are TGTGCCAGCAGCTTAGTGGAGGGGCGGGGCTACACCTTC. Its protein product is CASSLVEGRGYTF.

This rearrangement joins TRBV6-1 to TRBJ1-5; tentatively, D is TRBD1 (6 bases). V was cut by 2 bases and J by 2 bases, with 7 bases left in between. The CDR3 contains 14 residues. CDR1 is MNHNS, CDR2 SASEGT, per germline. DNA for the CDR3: TGTGCCAGCAGTGAACGACAGGGCAATCAGCCCCAGCATTTT. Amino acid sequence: CASSERQGNQPQHF.

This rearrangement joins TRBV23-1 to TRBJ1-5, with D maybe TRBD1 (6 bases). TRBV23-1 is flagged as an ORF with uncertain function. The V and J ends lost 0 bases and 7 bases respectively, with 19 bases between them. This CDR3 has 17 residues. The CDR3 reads CASSQSISGQGIQPQHF. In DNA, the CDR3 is TGCGCCAGCAGTCAATCGATCTCCGGCCAGGGGATACAGCCCCAGCATTTT.

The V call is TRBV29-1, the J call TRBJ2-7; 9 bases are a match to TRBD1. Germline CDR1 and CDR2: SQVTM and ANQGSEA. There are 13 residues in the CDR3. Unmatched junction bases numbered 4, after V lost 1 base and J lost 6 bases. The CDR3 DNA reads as TGCAGCGTTGAAGGACAGGGGGTAAGCGAGCAGTACTTC. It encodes CSVEGQGVSEQYF.

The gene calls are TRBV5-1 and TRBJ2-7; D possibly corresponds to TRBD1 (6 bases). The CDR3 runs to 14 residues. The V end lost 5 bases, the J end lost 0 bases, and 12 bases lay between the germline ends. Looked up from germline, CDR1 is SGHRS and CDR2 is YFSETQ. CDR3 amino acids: CASRRTESSYEQYF. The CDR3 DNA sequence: TGCGCCAGCAGAAGGACAGAGAGCTCCTACGAGCAGTACTTC.

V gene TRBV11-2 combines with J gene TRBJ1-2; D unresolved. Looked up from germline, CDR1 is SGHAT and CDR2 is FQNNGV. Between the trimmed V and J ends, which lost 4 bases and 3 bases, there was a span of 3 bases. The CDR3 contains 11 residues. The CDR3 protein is CASSSDYGYTF. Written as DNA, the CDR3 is TGTGCCAGCAGCTCGGACTATGGCTACACCTTC. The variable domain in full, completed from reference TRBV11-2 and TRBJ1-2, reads EAGVAQSPRYKIIEKRQSVAFWCNPISGHATLYWYQQILGQGPKLLIQFQNNGVVDDSQLPKDRFSAERLKGVDSTLKIQPAKLEDSAVYLCASSSDYGYTFGSGTRLTVV.

The CDR3 bases are TGTGCCAGCTCTTCAGACCGGGACAGGTCAAACGAGCAGTACTTC. Protein product: CASSSDRDRSNEQYF. V gene TRBV18 combines with J gene TRBJ2-7; the match to TRBD1 covers 8 bases. J lost 5 bases, V lost 6 bases, and 12 bases had no gene match. There are 15 residues in the CDR3. Germline V gene data show CDR1 as KGHSH and CDR2 as LQKENI.

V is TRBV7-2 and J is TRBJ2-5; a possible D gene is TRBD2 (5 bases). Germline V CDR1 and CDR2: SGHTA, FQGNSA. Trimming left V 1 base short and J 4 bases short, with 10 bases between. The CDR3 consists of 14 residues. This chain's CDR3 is CASSLDEGVETQYF. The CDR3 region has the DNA TGTGCCAGCAGCTTAGATGAGGGTGTAGAGACCCAGTACTTC.

Written as DNA, the CDR3 is TGTGCCAGCAGTCCCGACGGACTTCATAATCAGCCCCAGCATTTT. Translated, it gives CASSPDGLHNQPQHF. The chain has TRBV6-2 or TRBV6-3 and TRBJ1-5; D uncertain. This CDR3 region has 15 residues. The ends were cut back, 5 bases at V and 4 bases at J, with 15 bases in the middle. Germline-derived CDR1 and CDR2 are MNHEY and SVGEGT.